This TCR beta chain was recorded in a study of graft-versus-host responses after intestinal transplantation. About the research overall: Tacrolimus plus steroids were given to all recipients for two to three years, preceded by anti-thymocyte globulin induction.

Deletions cut 4 bases from V and 4 bases from J, with 16 bases between. This CDR3 is built from 15 residues. From germline, CDR1 is SGDLS and CDR2 YYNGEE. The method was immunoSEQ multiplex PCR; TCRdb's version includes in-frame clones alone and lacks a portion of them. The sample shows under 90,000 clones, around 89% of them seen only once. In this sample, this clone turned up once. Its antigen is still unknown. This receptor was taken from a human donor who was the organ donor for an intestinal transplant. The specimen was unstimulated CD8+ T cells sorted from spleen or lymph node cells, collected before transplant. This rearrangement joins TRBV9 to TRBJ2-3; no definite D call. In DNA form, the CDR3 reads TGTGCCAGCAGCTTAGACGCGCGGAGTTCAGATACGCAGTATTTT. It specifies CASSLDARSSDTQYF.